This TCR beta chain was sequenced during a study of shared T cell receptors in the human thymus. This CDR3 comprises 15 residues. Trimming stripped 1 base from V and 2 bases from J, with 11 bases between. Germline-derived CDR1 and CDR2 are MGHRA and YSYEKL. Only in-frame clones appear in the TCRdb table, and some are missing; sequencing was by immunoSEQ multiplex PCR. The data show 550,000 to 800,000 clones, with around 85% seen just once and more than 0.008% held by the top ten. The same specimen was also included in a second study, on human thymus T cells. That work adds: The people who donated were healthy Finnish babies having corrective surgery for congenital heart defects. It was from resections taken during corrective heart surgery that the thymus tissue came.

The gene calls are TRBV4-1 and TRBJ1-2, with D unresolved. The receptor was isolated from a girl under three years old with a congenital heart defect. Input material: thymocytes. CDR3 in amino acids: CASSQGPGGNYGYTF. The CDR3 DNA reads TGCGCCAGCAGCCAAGGCCCGGGAGGAAACTATGGCTACACCTTC.